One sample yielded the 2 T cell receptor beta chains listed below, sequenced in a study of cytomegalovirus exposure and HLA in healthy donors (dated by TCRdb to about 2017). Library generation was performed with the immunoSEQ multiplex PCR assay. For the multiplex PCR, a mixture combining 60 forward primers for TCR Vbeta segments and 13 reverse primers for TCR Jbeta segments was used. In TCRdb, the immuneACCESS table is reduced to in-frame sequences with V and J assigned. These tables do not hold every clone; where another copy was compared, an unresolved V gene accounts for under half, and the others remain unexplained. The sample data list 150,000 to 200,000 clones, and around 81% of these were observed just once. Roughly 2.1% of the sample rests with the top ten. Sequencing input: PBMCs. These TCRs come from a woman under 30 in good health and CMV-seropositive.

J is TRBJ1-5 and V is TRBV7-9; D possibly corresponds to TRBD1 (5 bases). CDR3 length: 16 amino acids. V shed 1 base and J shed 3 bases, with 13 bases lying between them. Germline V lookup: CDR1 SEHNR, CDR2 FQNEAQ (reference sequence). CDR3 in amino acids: CASSLGWEGHNQPQHF. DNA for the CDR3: TGTGCCAGCAGCTTAGGATGGGAGGGGCACAATCAGCCCCAGCATTTT.

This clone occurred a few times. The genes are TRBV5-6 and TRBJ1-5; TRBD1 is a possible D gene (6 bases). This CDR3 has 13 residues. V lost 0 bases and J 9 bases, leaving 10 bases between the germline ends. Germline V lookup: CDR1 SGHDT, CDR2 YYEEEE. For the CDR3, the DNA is TGTGCCAGCAGCTTGGCAGGGGATAGGCCCCAGCATTTT. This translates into CASSLAGDRPQHF.